This T cell receptor beta chain appears in the sequencing data of a study of naive and memory T cell subsets. J lost 4 bases, V lost 3 bases, and 6 bases had no gene match. Germline V lookup: CDR1 LGHDT, CDR2 YNNKEL (reference sequence). This CDR3 comprises 15 residues. This clonotype was seen a few times. Two oligonucleotides, mixed equimolar, formed the beta constant-region primer covering TRBC1 and TRBC2. The cDNA 3' end received a ligated single-stranded oligonucleotide carrying the SP2 primer and a 12-nucleotide UMI. TCRdb re-derived calls from the UMI-ligation and nested PCR reads in MiXCR, one entry per CDR3 protein. The sample records around 40,000 distinct CDR3 sequences, 10% to 15% being singletons.

The V and J genes are TRBV3-1 and TRBJ1-2; 9 nucleotides line up with TRBD1. The receptor's source is a human donor in good health. Sequencing input: effector memory CD4+ T cells from blood. Subset denoted: effector memory, CD45RA- CD27-. The CDR3 DNA reads TGTGCCAGCAGCCAGAGGACAGGGGTTTCCTATGGCTACACCTTC. Amino acid sequence: CASSQRTGVSYGYTF.